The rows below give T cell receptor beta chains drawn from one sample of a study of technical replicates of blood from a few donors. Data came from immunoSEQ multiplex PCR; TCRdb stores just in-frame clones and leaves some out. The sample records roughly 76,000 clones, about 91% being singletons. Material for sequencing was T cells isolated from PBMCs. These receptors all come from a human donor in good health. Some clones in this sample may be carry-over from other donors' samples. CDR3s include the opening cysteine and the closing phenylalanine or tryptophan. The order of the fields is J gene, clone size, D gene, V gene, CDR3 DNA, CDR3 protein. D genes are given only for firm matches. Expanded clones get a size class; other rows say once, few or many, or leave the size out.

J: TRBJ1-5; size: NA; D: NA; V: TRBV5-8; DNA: TGTGCCAGCTGGCGGCGGGGGAATCAGCCCCAGCATTTT; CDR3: CASWRRGNQPQHF
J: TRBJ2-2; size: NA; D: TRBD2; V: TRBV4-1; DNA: TGCGCCAGCAGCCAACAGTTCGGCGCGGGAGGTTACGCCGGGGAGCTGTTTTTT; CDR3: CASSQQFGAGGYAGELFF
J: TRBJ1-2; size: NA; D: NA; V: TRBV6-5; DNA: TGTGCCAGCAGTCCCCACAGGGACTATGGCTACACCTTC; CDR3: CASSPHRDYGYTF
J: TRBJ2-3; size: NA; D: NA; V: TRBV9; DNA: TGTGCCAGCAGCGTATTCGGTAGCTCGGACACAGATACGCAGTATTTT; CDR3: CASSVFGSSDTDTQYF
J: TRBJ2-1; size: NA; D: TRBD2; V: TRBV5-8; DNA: TGTGCCAGCAGCTTGTTCACTAGCGGGATCTACAATGAGCAGTTCTTC; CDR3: CASSLFTSGIYNEQFF
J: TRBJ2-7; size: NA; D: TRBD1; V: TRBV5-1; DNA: TGCGCCAGCAGCCCGGGACAGGTACAATACTTC; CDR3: CASSPGQVQYF
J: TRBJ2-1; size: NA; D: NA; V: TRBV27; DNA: TGTGCCAGCAGTACCCAGGGGTACAATGAGCAGTTCTTC; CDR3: CASSTQGYNEQFF
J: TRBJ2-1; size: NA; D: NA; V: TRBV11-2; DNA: TGTGCCAGCAGCCCACCCACCACACCCTACAATGAGCAGTTCTTC; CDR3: CASSPPTTPYNEQFF
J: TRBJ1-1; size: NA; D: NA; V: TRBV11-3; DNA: TGTGCCAGCAGTCTTCAGGATACTGAAGCTTTCTTT; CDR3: CASSLQDTEAFF
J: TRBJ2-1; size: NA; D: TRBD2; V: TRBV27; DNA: TGTGCCAGCAGTGCAGGGACTAGCCTATACAATGAGCAGTTCTTC; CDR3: CASSAGTSLYNEQFF
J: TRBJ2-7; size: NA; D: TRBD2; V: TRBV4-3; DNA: TGCGCCAGCAGCCAGACGCGGGAGGCAGCCTACGAGCAGTACTTC; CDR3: CASSQTREAAYEQYF
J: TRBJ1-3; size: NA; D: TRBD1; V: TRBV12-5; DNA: TGTGCTAGTGGTTCACCGGGACAGGGAAACACCATATATTTT; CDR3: CASGSPGQGNTIYF
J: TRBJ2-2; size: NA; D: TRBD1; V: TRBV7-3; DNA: TGTGCCAGCAGCTACGCCTCCGGGACAGGGTTTACCGGGGAGCTGTTTTTT; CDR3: CASSYASGTGFTGELFF
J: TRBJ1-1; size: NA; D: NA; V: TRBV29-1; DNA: TGCAGCGTCCTAGAGCGGTCGGGACATGAAGCTTTCTTT; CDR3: CSVLERSGHEAFF
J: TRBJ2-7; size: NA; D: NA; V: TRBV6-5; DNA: TGTGCCAGCAAGCTCATGAGCTCCTACGAGCAGTACTTC; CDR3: CASKLMSSYEQYF
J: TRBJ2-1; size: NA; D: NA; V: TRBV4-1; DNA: TGCGCCAGCAGCAAACCACAGAGCTCCTACAATGAGCAGTTCTTC; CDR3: CASSKPQSSYNEQFF
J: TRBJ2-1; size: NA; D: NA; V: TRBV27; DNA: TGTGCCAGCGGATTTCTCGCTTTAGCGGCCGGAGGCAATGAGCAGTTCTTC; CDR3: CASGFLALAAGGNEQFF
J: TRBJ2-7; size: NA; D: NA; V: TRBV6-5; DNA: TGTGCCAGCAGTTTACGGGATCACTACGAGCAGTACTTC; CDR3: CASSLRDHYEQYF
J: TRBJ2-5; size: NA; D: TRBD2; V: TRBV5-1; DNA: TGCGCCAGCAGCTTTCGAGCGGGAGGGCCCGGAGAGACCCAGTACTTC; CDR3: CASSFRAGGPGETQYF
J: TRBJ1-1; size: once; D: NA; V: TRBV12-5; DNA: TGTGCTAGTGCAGGGGTGAACACTGAAGCTTTCTTT; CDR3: CASAGVNTEAFF
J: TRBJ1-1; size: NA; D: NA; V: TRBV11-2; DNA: TGTGCCAGCAGCCGCGCAGGGGCAACTGAAGCTTTCTTT; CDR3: CASSRAGATEAFF
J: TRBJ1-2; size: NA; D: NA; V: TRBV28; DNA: TGTGCCAGCAGAGGGGGGGGCTACTATGGCTACACCTTC; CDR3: CASRGGGYYGYTF
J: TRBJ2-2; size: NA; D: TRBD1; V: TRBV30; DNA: TGTGCCTGGAGAGGTTTACAGGACAGGGGGAAGTTCGCGAACACCGGGGAGCTGTTTTTT; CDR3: CAWRGLQDRGKFANTGELFF
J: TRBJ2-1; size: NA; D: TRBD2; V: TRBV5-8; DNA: TGTGCCAGCAGCCTGGGGACTAGCGGGAGGCCCACCTACAATGAGCAGTTCTTC; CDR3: CASSLGTSGRPTYNEQFF
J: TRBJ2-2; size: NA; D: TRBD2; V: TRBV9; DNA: TGTGCCAGCAGCGTCAGGACTAGCGGGAGGGCCGCCGGGGAGCTGTTTTTT; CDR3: CASSVRTSGRAAGELFF
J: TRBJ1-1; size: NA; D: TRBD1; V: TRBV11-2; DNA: TGTGCCAGCAGCTTAGAGGCAGGGGGCTCTGAAGCTTTCTTT; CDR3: CASSLEAGGSEAFF
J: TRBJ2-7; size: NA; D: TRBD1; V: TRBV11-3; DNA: TGTGCCAGCAGGCAGGGGGCCTCCTACGAGCAGTACTTC; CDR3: CASRQGASYEQYF
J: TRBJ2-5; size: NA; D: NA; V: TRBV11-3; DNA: TGTGCCAGCAGAGCCCAAGAGACCCAGTACTTC; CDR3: CASRAQETQYF
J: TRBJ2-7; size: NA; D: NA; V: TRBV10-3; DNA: TGTGCCATCAGTGACCCTTTACAGGGCCCCGAGCAGTACTTC; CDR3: CAISDPLQGPEQYF
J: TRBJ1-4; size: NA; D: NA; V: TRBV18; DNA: TGTGCCAGCTCACCATTTCGGGACACACTTAATGAAAAACTGTTTTTT; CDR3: CASSPFRDTLNEKLFF
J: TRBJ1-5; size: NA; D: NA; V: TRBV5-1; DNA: TGCGCCAGCAGCTTGGTGTCCGGGAATCAGCCCCAGCATTTT; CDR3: CASSLVSGNQPQHF
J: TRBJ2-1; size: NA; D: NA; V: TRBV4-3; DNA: TGCGCCAGCAGCCACAGGGGGGTGGAATACAATGAGCAGTTCTTC; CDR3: CASSHRGVEYNEQFF
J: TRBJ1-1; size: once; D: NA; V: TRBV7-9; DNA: TGTGCCAGCAGCCACGACAAACTGGTAACTTTCTTT; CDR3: CASSHDKLVTFF
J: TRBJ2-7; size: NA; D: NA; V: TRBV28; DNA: TGTGCCAGCAGTTTTGGGGGGTGGTCCTACGAGCAGTACTTC; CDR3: CASSFGGWSYEQYF
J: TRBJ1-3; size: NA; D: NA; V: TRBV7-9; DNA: TGTGCCAGCAGCTTAGCGCGGGCGGATGTCTCTGGAAACACCATATATTTT; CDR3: CASSLARADVSGNTIYF
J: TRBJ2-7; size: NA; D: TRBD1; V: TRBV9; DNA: TGTGCCAGCAGCGTAGGTGGGACAGGGTTCGACGAGCAGTACTTC; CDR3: CASSVGGTGFDEQYF
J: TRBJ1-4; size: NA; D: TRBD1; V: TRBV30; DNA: TGTGCCTGGGGGGGACAGCTAGGCGGTGAAAAACTGTTTTTT; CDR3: CAWGGQLGGEKLFF
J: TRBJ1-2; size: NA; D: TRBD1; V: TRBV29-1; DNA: TGCAGCGTTGAAGACGCTGCCAAGGGGGCGAGCGATGGCTACACCTTC; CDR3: CSVEDAAKGASDGYTF
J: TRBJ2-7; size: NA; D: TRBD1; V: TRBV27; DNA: TGTGCCAGCACTGTTTACGGGACAGGGAGTCTAGTTAGCGAGCAGTACTTC; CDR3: CASTVYGTGSLVSEQYF
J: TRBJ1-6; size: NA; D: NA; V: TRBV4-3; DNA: TGCGCCAGCAGCCGCGTATGGAGCTCCTATAATTCACCCCTCCACTTT; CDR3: CASSRVWSSYNSPLHF
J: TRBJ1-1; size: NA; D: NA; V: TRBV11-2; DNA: TGTGCCAGCACCTTACAGCAGGGGTACACTGAAGCTTTCTTT; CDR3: CASTLQQGYTEAFF
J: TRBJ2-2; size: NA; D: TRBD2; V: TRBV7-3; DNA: TGTGCCAGCAGCCTAGGACTAGCGGGAGGCACCGGGGAGCTGTTTTTT; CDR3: CASSLGLAGGTGELFF
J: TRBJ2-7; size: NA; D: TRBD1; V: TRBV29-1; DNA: TGCAGCGTTCGGGTTGCGGGACAGGGAGGCGAGCAGTACTTC; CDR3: CSVRVAGQGGEQYF
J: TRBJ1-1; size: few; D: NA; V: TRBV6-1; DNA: TGTGCCAGCAGAATGGACAGCCGTTACACTGAAGCTTTCTTT; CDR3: CASRMDSRYTEAFF
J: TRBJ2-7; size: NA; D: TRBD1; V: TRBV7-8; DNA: TGTGCCAGCAGCCCCCCGGGACAGGGGGTCCACGAGCAGTACTTC; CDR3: CASSPPGQGVHEQYF
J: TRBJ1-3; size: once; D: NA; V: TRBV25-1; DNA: TGTGCCAGCAGTTCCAGGCAAAAATCTGGAAACACCATATATTTT; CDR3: CASSSRQKSGNTIYF
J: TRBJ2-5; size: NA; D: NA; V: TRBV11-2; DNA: TGTGCCAGCAGCGTAGACGGGGTCGGCCAAGAGACCCAGTACTTC; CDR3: CASSVDGVGQETQYF
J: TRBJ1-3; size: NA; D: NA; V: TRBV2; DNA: TGTGCCAGCAGTGTTCGGGTCTCTGGAAACACCATATATTTT; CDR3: CASSVRVSGNTIYF
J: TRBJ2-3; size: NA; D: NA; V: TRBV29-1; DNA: TGCAGCGTTGAAACCGTAGTGGCAGATACGCAGTATTTT; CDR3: CSVETVVADTQYF